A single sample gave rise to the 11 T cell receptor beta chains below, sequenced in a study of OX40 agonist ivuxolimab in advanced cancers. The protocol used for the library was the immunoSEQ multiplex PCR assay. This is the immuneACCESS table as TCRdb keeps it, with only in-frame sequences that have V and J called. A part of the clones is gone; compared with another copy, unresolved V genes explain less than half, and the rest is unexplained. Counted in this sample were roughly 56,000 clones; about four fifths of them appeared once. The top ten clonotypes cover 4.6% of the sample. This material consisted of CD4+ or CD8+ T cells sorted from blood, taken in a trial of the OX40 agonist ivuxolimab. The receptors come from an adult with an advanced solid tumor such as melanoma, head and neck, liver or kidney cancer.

In nucleotides, the CDR3 is TGTGCCAGCAGTTCGCCGGGACAGGGGCCGAATCAGCCCCAGCATTTT. Translated: CASSSPGQGPNQPQHF. J is TRBJ1-5 and V is TRBV28, with 10 nucleotides matching TRBD1. Trimming removed 4 bases from V and 4 bases from J; junction bases left unmatched: 7. This CDR3 is 16 amino acids long. Germline loops: CDR1 MDHEN, CDR2 SYDVKM.

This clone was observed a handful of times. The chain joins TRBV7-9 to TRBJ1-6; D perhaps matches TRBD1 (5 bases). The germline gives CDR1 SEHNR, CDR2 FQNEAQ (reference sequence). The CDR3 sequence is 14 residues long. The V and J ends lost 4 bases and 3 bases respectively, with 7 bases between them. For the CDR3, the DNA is TGTGCCAGCAGCTCAGGGAGCTATAATTCACCCCTCCACTTT. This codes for CASSSGSYNSPLHF.

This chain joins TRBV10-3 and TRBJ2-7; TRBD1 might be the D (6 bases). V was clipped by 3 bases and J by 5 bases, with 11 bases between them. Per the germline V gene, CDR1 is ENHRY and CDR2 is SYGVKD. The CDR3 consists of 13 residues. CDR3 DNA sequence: TGTGCCATCAGTGATCTACCAGGGGACGAGCAGTACTTC. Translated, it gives CAISDLPGDEQYF.

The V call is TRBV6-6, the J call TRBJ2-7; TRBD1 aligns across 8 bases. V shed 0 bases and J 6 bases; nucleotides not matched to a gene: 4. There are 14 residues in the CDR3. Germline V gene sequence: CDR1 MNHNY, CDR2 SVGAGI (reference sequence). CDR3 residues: CASSYSGQGGEQYF. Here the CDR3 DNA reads TGTGCCAGCAGTTACTCCGGACAGGGTGGCGAGCAGTACTTC.

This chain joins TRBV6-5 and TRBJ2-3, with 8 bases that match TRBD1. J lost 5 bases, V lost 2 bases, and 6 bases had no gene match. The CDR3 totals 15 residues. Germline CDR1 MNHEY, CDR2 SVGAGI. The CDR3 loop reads CASSYGTGNRDTQYF. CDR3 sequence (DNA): TGTGCCAGCAGTTACGGGACAGGCAATAGAGATACGCAGTATTTT.

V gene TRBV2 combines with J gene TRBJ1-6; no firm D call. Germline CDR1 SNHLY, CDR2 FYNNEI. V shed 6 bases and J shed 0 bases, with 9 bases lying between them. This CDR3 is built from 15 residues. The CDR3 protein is CASRSDSSYNSPLHF. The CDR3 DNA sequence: TGTGCCAGCAGATCTGATAGCTCCTATAATTCACCCCTCCACTTT.

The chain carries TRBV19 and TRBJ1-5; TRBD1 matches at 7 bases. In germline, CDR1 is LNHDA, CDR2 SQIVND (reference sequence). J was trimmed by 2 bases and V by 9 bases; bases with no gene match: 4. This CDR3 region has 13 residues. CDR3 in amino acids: CASSDRGNQPQHF. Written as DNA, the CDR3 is TGTGCCAGCTCCGACAGGGGCAATCAGCCCCAGCATTTT.

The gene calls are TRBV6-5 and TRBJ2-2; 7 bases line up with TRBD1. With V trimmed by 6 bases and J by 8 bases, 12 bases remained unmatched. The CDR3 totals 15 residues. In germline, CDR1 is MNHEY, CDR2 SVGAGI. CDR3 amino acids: CASRKETGIKGELFF. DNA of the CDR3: TGTGCCAGCAGGAAAGAGACAGGGATTAAGGGGGAGCTGTTTTTT.

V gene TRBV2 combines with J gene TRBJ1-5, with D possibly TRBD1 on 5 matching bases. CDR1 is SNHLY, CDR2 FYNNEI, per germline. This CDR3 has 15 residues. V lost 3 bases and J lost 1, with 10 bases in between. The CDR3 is CASSEGGVSNQPQHF. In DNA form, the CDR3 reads TGTGCCAGCAGTGAGGGAGGGGTGAGCAATCAGCCCCAGCATTTT.

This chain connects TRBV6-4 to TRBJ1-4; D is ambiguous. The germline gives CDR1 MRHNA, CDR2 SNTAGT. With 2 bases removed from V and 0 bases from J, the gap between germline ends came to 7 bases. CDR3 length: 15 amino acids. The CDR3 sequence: CASSDASATNEKLFF. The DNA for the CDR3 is TGTGCCAGCAGTGACGCGAGTGCAACTAATGAAAAACTGTTTTTT.

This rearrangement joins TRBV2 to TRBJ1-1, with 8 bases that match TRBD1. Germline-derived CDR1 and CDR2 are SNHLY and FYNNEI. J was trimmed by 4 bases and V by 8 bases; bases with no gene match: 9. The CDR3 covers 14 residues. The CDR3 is CASGRAGGGTEAFF. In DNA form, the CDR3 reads TGTGCCAGCGGCCGGGCAGGGGGCGGCACTGAAGCTTTCTTT.